This entry concerns a single T cell receptor (beta chain). The source of the sample is a study of OX40 agonist ivuxolimab in advanced cancers. Whole-study context: Patients were treated with intravenous ivuxolimab, dosed at 0.01 to 10 mg/kg and infused every 2 weeks. At approximately 80% male, the cohort had a mean age of about 60 years, ranging from about 23 to 79.

Sequencing was performed with immunoSEQ multiplex PCR; in TCRdb, only in-frame clones are kept and a portion is missing. The table lists 60,000 or so clones, about nine tenths of them singletons. The J segment lost 3 bases and the V segment lost 0 bases, leaving 2 bases of the junction unmatched. The CDR3 spans 14 residues. Germline values: CDR1 ENHRY, CDR2 SYGVKD. This TCR derives from an adult with an advanced solid tumor such as melanoma, head and neck, liver or kidney cancer. Material: CD4+ or CD8+ T cells sorted from blood, obtained in a trial of the OX40 agonist ivuxolimab. This chain connects TRBV10-3 to TRBJ2-7; 7 bases fit TRBD2. The CDR3: CAISESRDYYEQYF. Here the CDR3 DNA reads TGTGCCATCAGTGAGTCGAGGGACTACTACGAGCAGTACTTC.